Presented here are 7 T cell receptor beta chains from one specimen sequenced in a study of shared clonotypes between healthy human individuals. Positively selected for CCR7, the CD45RO-negative cells used as naive CD8 cells excluded terminally differentiated effector memory CD45RA+ cells. This table comes from immunoSEQ multiplex PCR, and its TCRdb copy is limited to in-frame clones, with some not included. The sample lists about 2 million clones, about 95% seen once, with around 1.1% in the top ten. Material: naive CD8+ T cells sorted from blood. These receptors came from a man between 18 and 29 years old in good health.

V gene TRBV10-3 combines with J gene TRBJ1-3; D possibly corresponds to TRBD1 (6 bases). Germline V gene sequence: CDR1 ENHRY, CDR2 SYGVKD. The CDR3 extends over 17 amino acids. Trimming shortened V by 4 bases and J by 2 bases, and 18 bases separated the two germline ends. This CDR3 reads CAISGPSGTQAGNTIYF. The CDR3 nucleotides read TGTGCCATCAGTGGGCCTTCCGGGACACAAGCTGGAAACACCATATATTTT.

V gene TRBV10-3 combines with J gene TRBJ2-2; 14 positions match TRBD2. Germline V lookup: CDR1 ENHRY, CDR2 SYGVKD. Trimming cost V 6 bases and J 8 bases; bases outside gene matches: 5. The CDR3 consists of 15 residues. The CDR3: CAIRGTSGSSGELFF. As DNA, the CDR3 is TGTGCCATCAGGGGGACTAGCGGGAGTTCAGGGGAGCTGTTTTTT.

The chain has TRBV30 and TRBJ1-2; 9 bases are shared with TRBD1. The CDR3 sequence is 13 residues long. The V and J ends lost 2 bases and 6 bases, in that order; junction bases with no gene match: 4. Per the germline V gene, CDR1 is GTSNPN and CDR2 is SVGIG (reference sequence). CDR3 residues: CAWSLTGGHGYTF. The DNA of the CDR3 is TGTGCCTGGAGTTTGACAGGGGGTCATGGCTACACCTTC.

The gene calls are TRBV10-3 and TRBJ2-7; tentatively, D is TRBD1 or TRBD2 (5 bases each). CDR1 is ENHRY and CDR2 is SYGVKD in the germline V gene. Trimming pared 2 bases from V and 2 bases from J, leaving 13 bases between. The CDR3 spans 15 residues. The DNA of the CDR3 is TGTGCCATCAGTGAGCTTGGGGACGGACCCTACGAGCAGTACTTC. Protein product: CAISELGDGPYEQYF.

The gene calls are TRBV7-6 and TRBJ2-7; D remains ambiguous. This CDR3 spans 13 amino acids. Germline V gene lookup returns CDR1 SGHVS and CDR2 FNYEAQ. V gave up 1 base and J gave up 6 bases, with 10 bases separating them. The CDR3 is CASSLGPWGEQYF. In nucleotides, the CDR3 is TGTGCCAGCAGCTTAGGCCCATGGGGCGAGCAGTACTTC.

This rearrangement joins TRBV5-1 to TRBJ1-1; 8 bases are shared with TRBD1. Germline CDR1 and CDR2: SGHRS and YFSETQ. The CDR3 is made up of 16 amino acids. Trimming at V came to 0 bases and at J to 7 bases, leaving 11 bases not matched to a gene. In nucleotides, the CDR3 is TGCGCCAGCAGCTTGGCCAGGGGGACAGGTCGCCTTGAAGCTTTCTTT. This sequence encodes CASSLARGTGRLEAFF.

Comments on this clone: A read error may account for a junction end that differs from germline. This rearrangement joins TRBV6-5 to TRBJ1-3; D gene ambiguous. The CDR3 covers 13 residues. Germline CDR1 and CDR2: MNHEY and SVGAGI. The CDR3 protein is CASSFGIGDTIYF. CDR3 coding DNA: TGTGCCAGCAGTTTTGGCATTGGAGACACCATATATTTT.